This section outlines one T cell receptor beta chain sequence together with its context. Germline CDR1 reads LGHDT; CDR2 reads YNNKEL (reference sequence). The CDR3 sequence is 14 residues long. The data were obtained in a study of blood T cells in healthy people across ages. PCR was performed a second time for about 6 to 12 cycles using a sample-barcoded 5' primer and a J-beta primer mix. Each of the cDNA molecules was tagged by a template-switch adaptor with 12 random nucleotides. TCRdb itself ran the 5' RACE reads through MiXCR, one entry per CDR3 protein. The sample includes about 2 million distinct CDR3 sequences, around 50% seen only once; the top ten take less than 2.5%.

The sequenced sample consisted of blood. The TCR was taken from a woman aged 40-49 years in good health. The chain has TRBV3-1 and TRBJ2-7, with a tentative D call TRBD1 (5 bases). Near its end, the DNA agrees better with TRBJ2-5, so the J call may be wrong. The CDR3 sequence: CASSHKSGKETQYF. The DNA for the CDR3 is TGTGCCAGCAGCCACAAGTCAGGGAAGGAGACCCAGTACTTC.